These 18 T cell receptor beta chains were all obtained from the same sample, sequenced in a study of tumor-infiltrating lymphocytes in primary liver carcinoma. Germline DNA was also extracted, and blood RNA derived from unsorted whole blood. A constant-region primer primed TCR beta cDNA synthesis from about 550 ng of total RNA. Library construction for TCR beta comprised three nested multiplex PCR rounds performed with slightly modified ARM-PCR. Two initial PCR rounds of about 11 cycles each paired TRBV1-TRBV30 forward primers with a C-beta reverse primer. TCRdb recomputed calls from the multiplex PCR reads with MiXCR, one row per CDR3 protein. The sample yields 250,000 to 400,000 distinct CDR3 sequences, about 60% seen once. Sequencing input: peripheral blood. The origin of the receptors is a man in his forties with primary liver carcinoma and hepatitis B virus infection.

Regarding this clonotype: One end of the junction does not line up with germline, which may come from a read error. This chain links TRBV11-1 with TRBJ2-1, with 7 bases fitting TRBD1. The CDR3 is 16 amino acids. Germline V gene sequence: CDR1 SGHAT, CDR2 FQDESV (reference sequence). The CDR3 sequence: CASSSRQGRSYNEQFF. The CDR3 DNA sequence: TGTGCTAGCAGCTCTAGACAGGGCAGATCCTACAATGAACAGTTCTTC.

To note about this clonotype: A much larger clone sits a single nucleotide away, making a read error possible. The V gene is TRBV4-3, the J gene TRBJ1-2, with D perhaps matching TRBD1 (5 bases). Germline-derived CDR1 and CDR2 are LGHNA and YSLEER. This CDR3 region has 15 residues. With 1 base removed from V and 6 bases from J, the gap between germline ends came to 15 bases. The DNA of the CDR3 is TGCGCCAGCAGCCAAGTGGAGGAGGGGATGAATGGCTACACCTTC. Its protein is CASSQVEEGMNGYTF.

Concerning this clonotype: This may stem from a read error, because a much larger clone lies one nucleotide away. The rearrangement uses TRBV4-1 and TRBJ1-1, with D possibly being TRBD1 (5 bases). The CDR3 contains 16 residues. Trimming removed 1 base at V and 7 bases at J, with 19 bases between. The germline CDR1 and CDR2 sequences are MGHRA and YSYEKL. The CDR3 loop reads CASSQADIFPSSEAFF. CDR3 DNA sequence: TGCGCCAGCAGCCAAGCGGACATATTCCCGTCGAGTGAAGCTTTCTTT.

V gene TRBV5-1 combines with J gene TRBJ2-1; 8 bases are a match to TRBD1. Germline values: CDR1 SGHRS, CDR2 YFSETQ. CDR3 length equals 16 residues. Trimming removed 4 bases from V and 6 bases from J; junction bases left unmatched: 12. CDR3 amino acids: CASSPRTGRNFNEQFF. In DNA form, the CDR3 reads TGCGCCAGCAGCCCGCGGACAGGGAGGAATTTCAATGAGCAGTTCTTC.

As regards this clonotype: Germline and junction disagree at one end, which may indicate a read error. The gene calls are TRBV29-1 and TRBJ1-2; D is perhaps TRBD1 (5 bases). Germline V gene sequence: CDR1 SQVTM, CDR2 ANQGSEA. The CDR3 is 12 amino acids. CDR3 protein: CSVGGDLYSYTF. In DNA form, the CDR3 reads TGCAGTGTTGGCGGGGACCTCTATAGCTACACCTTC. Looking up the rest from reference TRBV29-1 and TRBJ1-2 gives the full variable domain: SAVISQKPSRDICQRGTSLTIQCQVDSQVTMMFWYRQQPGQSLTLIATANQGSEATYESGFVIDKFPISRPNLTFSTLTVSNMSPEDSSIYLCSVGGDLYSYTFGSGTRLTVV.

Concerning this clonotype: The conserved closing phenylalanine or tryptophan is absent in this CDR3, likely reflecting a read error. It is unclear where the CDR3 begins or ends on the DNA, so no DNA is shown, and the CDR3 is as TCRdb lists it. The genes are TRBV24-1 and TRBJ2-3; no DNA check was done on the table's D call, TRBD1. Germline-derived CDR1 and CDR2 are KGHDR and SFDVKD. Including both end residues, the CDR3 is 14 amino acids long. The CDR3: CATSVQGGTDTQYL.

This clonotype was seen repeatedly, ten times or more. V gene TRBV7-9 combines with J gene TRBJ2-3, with D perhaps TRBD2 (6 bases). This CDR3 has 17 residues. Germline CDR1 reads SEHNR; CDR2 reads FQNEAQ (reference sequence). Between the trimmed V and J ends, which lost 4 bases and 5 bases, there was a span of 22 bases. CDR3 in amino acids: CASSSQWRARSGDTQYF. In DNA, the CDR3 is TGTGCCAGCAGCTCACAATGGAGGGCCAGGTCGGGAGATACGCAGTATTTT.

In its sample, this clonotype was seen once. The chain recombines TRBV4-1 with TRBJ1-6; D gene uncertain. The CDR3 runs to 12 residues. Trimming removed 7 bases from V and 14 bases from J, with 15 bases in between. CDR1 MGHRA and CDR2 YSYEKL come from the germline V gene. CDR3 DNA: TGCGCCAGCAAACAATACGGGGAGACCCTCCACTTT. Its translation is CASKQYGETLHF.

The sample holds many counts of this clonotype. The chain recombines TRBV24-1 with TRBJ1-1; D might be TRBD1 (6 bases). CDR1 is KGHDR, CDR2 SFDVKD, per germline. V was trimmed by 5 bases and J by 1 base, leaving 13 bases between them. This CDR3 is built from 15 residues. The CDR3, as DNA: TGTGCCACCAGTGGTGTGGGGGCGGAGAACACTGAAGCTTTCTTT. This gives the protein CATSGVGAENTEAFF.

With respect to this clonotype: The junction departs from the called germline gene at one end, perhaps through a read error. The chain links TRBV11-2 to TRBJ1-2; D possibly corresponds to TRBD1 (5 bases). This CDR3 has 15 residues. Germline loops: CDR1 SGHAT, CDR2 FQNNGV. CDR3 loop: CASSLALTVKYGYTF. Written as DNA, the CDR3 is TGTGCCAGTAGCTTAGCCCTGACAGTTAAATATGGCTACACCTTC.

The chain uses TRBV4-2 and TRBJ2-2; D possibly uses TRBD1 or TRBD2 (8 bases each). This CDR3 comprises 23 residues. V lost 1 base and J lost 1, with 31 bases in between. Germline-derived CDR1 and CDR2 are LGHNA and YNFKEQ. CDR3: CASSQGSQGAGSGGPGNTGELFF. In DNA form, the CDR3 reads TGTGCCAGCAGCCAAGGGAGTCAGGGGGCTGGATCGGGAGGGCCGGGGAACACCGGGGAGCTGTTTTTT.

J is TRBJ2-2 and V is TRBV5-1; 8 nucleotides match TRBD1. Germline values: CDR1 SGHRS, CDR2 YFSETQ. This CDR3 has 15 residues. After removal of 1 base from V and 7 bases from J, the junction contained 6 bases not matched to a gene. The chain's CDR3 is CASSLQGALGGELFF. The CDR3 DNA reads TGCGCCAGCAGCTTGCAGGGGGCGCTTGGCGGGGAGCTGTTTTTT.

This clonotype was detected ten times or more. The chain links TRBV11-2 to TRBJ1-2; D uncertain. The CDR3 totals 13 residues. Trimming cost V 0 bases and J 7 bases, with 9 bases left between them. Germline V CDR1 and CDR2: SGHAT, FQNNGV. CDR3 sequence: CASSLDRAGGYTF. The CDR3 coding sequence is TGTGCCAGCAGCTTAGATCGTGCCGGTGGCTACACCTTC. The variable domain in full, completed from reference TRBV11-2 and TRBJ1-2, reads EAGVAQSPRYKIIEKRQSVAFWCNPISGHATLYWYQQILGQGPKLLIQFQNNGVVDDSQLPKDRFSAERLKGVDSTLKIQPAKLEDSAVYLCASSLDRAGGYTFGSGTRLTVV.

The table lists this clonotype with a few counts. A much larger clone differs from this one at a single base, so this may be a read error. The V call is TRBV29-1, the J call TRBJ2-3, with 8 bases fitting TRBD2. CDR1 and CDR2 from the germline V gene are SQVTM and ANQGSEA. The CDR3 has 15 residues. The CDR3 DNA is TGCAGCGTTGTTCTCCCGGGAGGGTTCACAGCTACGCAGTATTTT. Amino acids: CSVVLPGGFTATQYF.

A remark on this clonotype: A much larger clone differs by one base, so this may be a read error. The chain uses TRBV6-1 and TRBJ2-1, with TRBD2 matching 13 bases. Germline lookup yields CDR1 MNHNS and CDR2 SASEGT. The CDR3 runs 16 residues. Trimming at V came to 6 bases and at J to 3 bases, leaving 5 bases not matched to a gene. The CDR3 nucleotides are TGTGCCAGCAGGCACCGGACTAGCGGGAGCTACAATGAGCAGTTCTTC. This codes for CASRHRTSGSYNEQFF.

The genes are TRBV5-4 and TRBJ2-1, with 7 bases aligning to TRBD2. V dropped 0 bases and J dropped 7; count of bases not matched to a gene: 7. Germline V lookup: CDR1 SGHNT, CDR2 YYREEE (reference sequence). This CDR3 has 15 residues. The CDR3 region is CASSLESGVSNEQFF. CDR3 in DNA: TGTGCCAGCAGCTTGGAAAGCGGGGTATCGAATGAGCAGTTCTTC.

V and J are TRBV5-1 and TRBJ2-1, with 10 bases that match TRBD2. Trimming cost V 2 bases and J 5 bases; bases outside gene matches: 4. Germline values: CDR1 SGHRS, CDR2 YFSETQ. The CDR3 is 15 amino acids. In DNA form, the CDR3 reads TGCGCCAGCAGCTTCACTAGCGGGATAAACAATGAGCAGTTCTTC. Translated: CASSFTSGINNEQFF.

Details on this clonotype: This may arise from a read error, as a much more abundant clone is one base away. The chain combines TRBV6-1 with TRBJ2-7; D perhaps matches TRBD2 (6 bases). The CDR3 has 14 residues. CDR1 and CDR2 (germline): MNHNS, SASEGT. Trimming took off 9 bases at V and 0 bases at J, with 15 bases between the two ends. The CDR3 DNA is TGTGCCAGGCGATTCGGGGGAAGCTCCTACGAGCAGTACTTC. Its protein product is CARRFGGSSYEQYF.